This T cell receptor beta chain was profiled in a study of T-cell memory formation after mild COVID-19. On the study more broadly: Most TCR clusters belonged to a single donor. General study points: Shrinking CD4+ clones resided mostly in CM and EM, and CD8+ ones in EMRA. Balance between CD4 and CD8 was seen in clones contracting day 15 to 85, and a CD4+ lean was seen in later expanders.

The CDR3 covers 14 residues. Germline V lookup: CDR1 PRHDT, CDR2 FYEKMQ (reference sequence). Trimming removed 2 bases from V and 8 bases from J, with 13 bases in between. This clonotype was detected a few times. What it binds is unknown. Libraries for TCRalpha and TCRbeta carried sample barcodes and unique molecular identifiers via 5'RACE. Each CDR3 protein is one row after TCRdb ran MiXCR on the 5' RACE reads. The sample lists fewer than 350,000 distinct CDR3 sequences; roughly 17% were seen once. Sequenced sample: PBMCs or a T cell subset sorted from them (not recorded which). The V and J genes are TRBV13 and TRBJ2-1; TRBD2 is a possible D gene (5 bases). The origin of this receptor is a young man who had mild COVID-19 (a few samples of this study predate the infection). Cell type and time point are not known. DNA of the CDR3: TGTGCCAGCAGCTTAAGGCTAGCTCGTGATGAGCAGTTCTTC. It translates to CASSLRLARDEQFF.